The entry that follows covers one T cell receptor beta chain sequence. V shed 0 bases and J shed 4 bases, with 6 bases lying between them. CDR1 and CDR2 (germline): SGHTA, FQGNSA. There are 14 residues in the CDR3. TCRdb keeps only in-frame clones here, not all; method: immunoSEQ multiplex PCR. Of 55,000 to 65,000 clones in the sample, just under 95% were seen once. The data originate from a study of T cell changes during pregnancy in multiple sclerosis. Specimen: CD4+ T cells from peripheral blood mononuclear cells, collected before pregnancy. This sequence was found in a female donor with multiple sclerosis, enrolled in a pregnancy study. The V gene is TRBV7-2, the J gene TRBJ2-2, with a weak D call TRBD1 (5 bases). CDR3: CASSLAGATGELFF. The CDR3 DNA reads as TGTGCCAGCAGCTTAGCAGGGGCCACCGGGGAGCTGTTTTTT.